The sequence of this T cell receptor beta chain was determined in a study of regulatory T cells in long-lasting Graves disease. V was cut by 0 bases and J by 9 bases, with 15 bases left in between. Looked up from germline, CDR1 is LNHDA and CDR2 is SQIVND (reference sequence). CDR3 length equals 15 residues. Sample time point: newly diagnosed GD, antithyroid drugs for less than 3 months. PBMC-extracted RNA yielded the TCR library. Arm-PCR of CDR3 regions and iRepertoire HTBI primers were used to build TCR beta libraries. Each CDR3 protein is one row after TCRdb ran MiXCR on the multiplex PCR reads. The table shows roughly 530,000 distinct CDR3 sequences, with around 15% occurring only once. These data were also reused for a study on T cells in Graves' hyperthyroidism and ophthalmopathy. That work adds: The TCR CDR3 first-round RT-PCR relied on the HTBI primer set.

Here the sequenced sample was peripheral blood mononuclear cells (PBMCs), taken at new diagnosis, from a patient treated with antithyroid drugs. The rearrangement uses TRBV19 and TRBJ1-5; D may be TRBD1 (6 bases). This clonotype was obtained from a woman aged 35-65 years with Graves disease. This CDR3 is CASSIDPAGDAPQHF. The CDR3 coding sequence is TGTGCCAGTAGTATAGATCCGGCAGGGGATGCGCCCCAGCATTTT.